These 26 T cell receptor beta chains originate from one sample sequenced in a study of blood T cell repertoires in COVID-19. Sequenced by immunoSEQ multiplex PCR; TCRdb stores in-frame clones only, minus some. The sample records around 200,000 clones, 70% to 90% being singletons. Sequencing was carried out using PBMCs or T cells enriched from blood (not recorded which). The receptors derive from a woman in her 30s who had been exposed to COVID-19.

The gene calls are TRBV21-1 and TRBJ1-1; TRBD1 was called by the table and not checked on the DNA. TRBV21-1 is a pseudogene locus. This CDR3 is built from 14 residues. CDR3 DNA sequence: TGTGCCAGCAGCCCTCGGACAGGGAACACTGAAGCTTTCTTT. Residues: CASSPRTGNTEAFF.

This chain connects TRBV6-5 to TRBJ2-7; 7 bases agree with TRBD1. Germline V lookup: CDR1 MNHEY, CDR2 SVGAGI. J lost 2 bases, V lost 4 bases, and 5 bases had no gene match. The CDR3 sequence is 14 residues long. The CDR3 DNA reads as TGTGCCAGCAGTTTGACAGGGCGAACCTACGAGCAGTACTTC. Translated, it gives CASSLTGRTYEQYF.

J is TRBJ2-7 and V is TRBV19, with 7 nucleotides matching TRBD2. The V gene end was trimmed by 1 base and the J gene end by 3 bases; junction bases not matched to a gene: 3. The CDR3 loop spans 14 amino acids. Germline V gives CDR1 LNHDA, CDR2 SQIVND (reference sequence). The CDR3 DNA reads TGTGCCAGTAGTATAGGACAGCGGGACTACGAGCAGTACTTC. Protein product: CASSIGQRDYEQYF. Full variable domain (outside the CDR3, taken from reference TRBV19 and TRBJ2-7): DGGITQSPKYLFRKEGQNVTLSCEQNLNHDAMYWYRQDPGQGLRLIYYSQIVNDFQKGDIAEGYSVSREKKESFPLTVTSAQKNPTAFYLCASSIGQRDYEQYFGPGTRLTVT.

The chain couples TRBV19 to TRBJ2-1; 10 bases map to TRBD2. Germline assignment: CDR1 LNHDA and CDR2 SQIVND (reference sequence). This CDR3 region has 17 residues. The V and J ends lost 1 base and 4 bases, in that order; junction bases with no gene match: 7. CDR3 coding DNA: TGTGCCAGTAGTATAGGTGGCCTAGCGGGGGCTTACAATGAGCAGTTCTTC. Its protein product is CASSIGGLAGAYNEQFF.

The chain employs TRBV27 and TRBJ1-6; D remains ambiguous. Per germline, CDR1 MNHEY and CDR2 SMNVEV (reference sequence). V lost 7 bases and J lost 7, with 17 bases in between. This CDR3 has 15 amino acids. CDR3 sequence reads: CASTSAGFRNSPLHF. The CDR3 DNA reads TGTGCCAGCACATCAGCGGGGTTCAGGAATTCACCCCTCCACTTT.

The V call is TRBV7-6, the J call TRBJ2-7, with TRBD2 identical over 8 bases. V trimming: 3 bases; J trimming: 6 bases; junction bases outside the gene matches: 10. CDR1 and CDR2 (germline): SGHVS, FNYEAQ. The length of the CDR3 is 15 residues. CDR3 in DNA: TGTGCCAGCAGCTTGTATTCGACGGGGGGGAGCGAGCAGTACTTC. This codes for CASSLYSTGGSEQYF. Drawing the rest from reference TRBV7-6 and TRBJ2-7, the complete variable domain is GAGVSQSPRYKVTKRGQDVALRCDPISGHVSLYWYRQALGQGPEFLTYFNYEAQQDKSGLPNDRFSAERPEGSISTLTIQRTEQRDSAMYRCASSLYSTGGSEQYFGPGTRLTVT.

This chain links TRBV6-5 with TRBJ1-1; TRBD1 might be the D (6 bases). CDR1 and CDR2 (germline): MNHEY, SVGAGI. This CDR3 contains 14 residues. V lost 6 bases to trimming and J lost 1 base, with 12 bases between them. DNA for the CDR3: TGTGCCAGCAGGTCCGGGACACAGAACACTGAAGCTTTCTTT. Translating gives CASRSGTQNTEAFF.

In this sample, this clone turned up once. The V call is TRBV19, the J call TRBJ2-1, with D possibly TRBD1 on 6 matching bases. The CDR3 sequence is 11 residues long. V was clipped by 7 bases and J by 8 bases, with 9 bases between them. Germline V CDR1 and CDR2: LNHDA, SQIVND (reference sequence). The CDR3 bases are TGTGCCAGTAACCAGGGGTATGAGCAGTTCTTC. It codes for CASNQGYEQFF.

The chain couples TRBV11-3 to TRBJ1-4; no clear D gene. Between the trimmed V and J ends, which lost 0 bases and 9 bases, there was a span of 5 bases. Germline loops: CDR1 SGHNT, CDR2 YENEEA. The CDR3 is 12 amino acids. This CDR3 is CASSLDGKKLFF. CDR3 nucleotide sequence: TGTGCCAGCAGCTTAGACGGGAAAAAACTGTTTTTT.

The CDR3 loop is CATAAGPGSGYTF. The CDR3 nucleotides read TGTGCCACCGCCGCGGGCCCCGGCTCTGGCTACACCTTC. The genes are TRBV15 and TRBJ1-2; D remains unclear. The germline V gene encodes CDR1 LNHNV and CDR2 YYDKDF (reference sequence). The CDR3 contains 13 residues. V lost 8 bases, J lost 7 bases, and 17 bases lay in between.

This chain links TRBV27 with TRBJ2-3; 8 nucleotides agree with TRBD1. V lost 4 bases and J lost 5; bases outside the gene matches: 8. CDR1 MNHEY and CDR2 SMNVEV come from the germline V gene (reference sequence). The CDR3 sequence is 15 residues long. The DNA for the CDR3 is TGTGCCAGCAGTTGGGGATCTGACAGGGGAGATACGCAGTATTTT. Protein sequence: CASSWGSDRGDTQYF.

The chain recombines TRBV5-1 with TRBJ1-1; tentative D call: TRBD1 (5 bases). Germline V gene sequence: CDR1 SGHRS, CDR2 YFSETQ. The V end was cut by 4 bases, the J end by 1 base, with 23 bases between. The CDR3 sequence is 18 residues long. CDR3 nucleotides: TGCGCCAGCAGCCCGGTCCCCGTCCAGGGTGCCTCGAACACTGAAGCTTTCTTT. It yields the protein CASSPVPVQGASNTEAFF.

Written as DNA, the CDR3 is TGTGCCAGCAGCTTGATGGCCAGCTCCTATAATTCACCCCTCCACTTT. This sequence encodes CASSLMASSYNSPLHF. The rearrangement uses TRBV5-5 and TRBJ1-6; D remains unclear. This CDR3 region has 16 residues. Germline loops: CDR1 SGHKS, CDR2 YYEKEE (reference sequence). Trimming removed 1 base at V and 0 bases at J, with 8 bases between.

This chain uses TRBV29-1 with TRBJ2-2; the match to TRBD1 covers 9 bases. The CDR3 loop spans 13 amino acids. Germline loops: CDR1 SQVTM, CDR2 ANQGSEA. CDR3 sequence: CTTRTGDTGELFF. Here the CDR3 DNA reads TGCACTACGAGGACAGGGGACACCGGGGAGCTGTTTTTT.

The chain has TRBV10-3 and TRBJ2-4; 9 nucleotides line up with TRBD1. This CDR3 contains 19 residues. V lost 4 bases to trimming and J lost 0 bases; unmatched junction nucleotides: 13. Germline CDR1 and CDR2: ENHRY and SYGVKD. The DNA of the CDR3 is TGTGCCATCAGTGCGGGTTTTACAGGGGGCGATGAAGCCAAAAACATTCAGTACTTC. Translating gives CAISAGFTGGDEAKNIQYF.

This rearrangement joins TRBV19 to TRBJ1-2; 7 bases are shared with TRBD1. This CDR3 has 13 amino acids. V dropped 5 bases and J dropped 7; count of bases not matched to a gene: 7. Germline assignment: CDR1 LNHDA and CDR2 SQIVND (reference sequence). The CDR3 reads CASSVSQGSGYTF. CDR3 DNA sequence: TGTGCCAGTAGTGTATCACAGGGGAGTGGCTACACCTTC.

The chain joins TRBV27 to TRBJ2-2, with a weak D call TRBD2 (5 bases). The germline V and J ends were trimmed by 5 bases and 2 bases, with 9 bases remaining between them. Germline-derived CDR1 and CDR2 are MNHEY and SMNVEV (reference sequence). This CDR3 has 14 amino acids. CDR3 loop: CASSPGLNTGELFF. CDR3 bases: TGTGCCAGCAGTCCTGGACTCAACACCGGGGAGCTGTTTTTT.

The chain recombines TRBV7-2 with TRBJ2-7; TRBD1 is a possible D gene (6 bases). This CDR3 is 16 amino acids long. Germline lookup yields CDR1 SGHTA and CDR2 FQGNSA. V lost 3 bases and J 7 bases, leaving 22 bases between the germline ends. As DNA, the CDR3 is TGTGCCAGCAGCTTCTCCCTTGGGACACCAACTTGGGAGCAGTACTTC. Translation gives CASSFSLGTPTWEQYF.

The chain uses TRBV19 and TRBJ2-2; 8 bases align to TRBD1. Per germline, CDR1 LNHDA and CDR2 SQIVND (reference sequence). The CDR3 is 19 amino acids. The V segment lost 5 bases and the J segment 0 bases; nucleotides outside the gene matches: 14. This CDR3 is CASSYLTIRDRTNTGELFF. The DNA for the CDR3 is TGTGCCAGTAGTTATCTTACCATCCGGGACAGGACGAACACCGGGGAGCTGTTTTTT.

This rearrangement joins TRBV18 to TRBJ1-2; tentative D call: TRBD1 (5 bases). The germline V gene encodes CDR1 KGHSH and CDR2 LQKENI. V lost 8 bases to trimming and J lost 0 bases, with 10 bases between them. The CDR3 is 13 amino acids. As DNA, the CDR3 is TGTGCCAGCCAGGGTGAAGCTAACTATGGCTACACCTTC. Translating it yields CASQGEANYGYTF.

V and J are TRBV29-1 and TRBJ1-1; maybe TRBD1 (5 bases). From germline, CDR1 is SQVTM and CDR2 ANQGSEA. Trimming cost V 7 bases and J 1 base, with 10 bases left between them. The CDR3 runs to 12 residues. The CDR3 loop reads CSGVRGNTEAFF. The CDR3 nucleotides read TGCAGCGGAGTAAGGGGGAACACTGAAGCTTTCTTT.

This clone was seen only once. The chain is built from TRBV6-5 and TRBJ1-5; D is undetermined. The CDR3 consists of 13 residues. Germline CDR1 and CDR2: MNHEY and SVGAGI. With 0 bases removed from V and 4 bases from J, the gap between germline ends came to 4 bases. CDR3 amino acids: CASSYSENQPQHF. The CDR3 DNA is TGTGCCAGCAGTTACTCCGAGAATCAGCCCCAGCATTTT.

In this sample, this clone turned up once. The chain couples TRBV11-2 to TRBJ2-7; 8 bases align to TRBD2. V shed 3 bases, J shed 0 bases, and the junction held 10 bases outside the gene matches. Germline assignment: CDR1 SGHAT and CDR2 FQNNGV. This CDR3 has 17 residues. DNA of the CDR3: TGTGCCAGCAGCTTGGGGCCGAGCGGGGGAAACTCCTACGAGCAGTACTTC. Translation gives CASSLGPSGGNSYEQYF.

J is TRBJ1-4 and V is TRBV2; weak D call: TRBD1 (5 bases). Germline V gene data show CDR1 as SNHLY and CDR2 as FYNNEI. The CDR3 runs to 15 residues. The V and J ends lost 6 bases and 5 bases respectively, with 16 bases between them. The CDR3 protein is CASSTSGTTNEKLFF. Written as DNA, the CDR3 is TGTGCCAGCAGCACATCCGGGACTACAAATGAAAAACTGTTTTTT.

The rearrangement links TRBV4-1 to TRBJ2-7, with 7 bases aligning to TRBD1. CDR1 and CDR2 (germline): MGHRA, YSYEKL. With V trimmed by 4 bases and J by 2 bases, 8 bases remained unmatched. The CDR3 length is 15 residues. The CDR3 DNA reads TGCGCCAGCAGCCCAATGCCGGGACAGACCTACGAGCAGTACTTC. Protein product: CASSPMPGQTYEQYF.

The genes are TRBV5-1 and TRBJ2-5, with 9 bases lining up with TRBD2. CDR3 size: 16 residues. Germline V gene data show CDR1 as SGHRS and CDR2 as YFSETQ. Trimming took 4 bases from V and 4 from J; bases not matched to a gene: 11. The CDR3 sequence is CASSPGAGGGGETQYF. For the CDR3, the DNA is TGCGCCAGCAGCCCTGGAGCGGGGGGCGGGGGAGAGACCCAGTACTTC. Together with reference TRBV5-1 and TRBJ2-5, the CDR3 gives the full variable domain: KAGVTQTPRYLIKTRGQQVTLSCSPISGHRSVSWYQQTPGQGLQFLFEYFSETQRNKGNFPGRFSGRQFSNSRSEMNVSTLELGDSALYLCASSPGAGGGGETQYFGPGTRLLVL.